This T cell receptor (beta chain) was sequenced during a study of T cell clones after liver transplantation. Whole-study context: Three of eight recipients were HCV-positive; others had non-autoimmune, non-viral indications. Subjects received no induction therapy and standard immunosuppression until randomization at 12-24 months post-transplant.

Per the germline V gene, CDR1 is LNHDA and CDR2 is SQIVND (reference sequence). This CDR3 comprises 13 residues. The V end lost 6 bases, the J end lost 8 bases, and 11 bases lay between the germline ends. Profiled with immunoSEQ multiplex PCR; TCRdb holds only in-frame clones, not every one. In the table there are 55,000 to 75,000 clones, approximately 70% of which are singletons. Comments on this clone: What it binds is not known.

Study-wide findings and caveats: Donor-reactive sequences fell more than third party-reactive ones, suggesting partial deletion.

V usage is TRBV19 and J usage is TRBJ1-6; perhaps TRBD1 as D (6 bases). Sequencing used CD4+ T cells from blood, obtained at the roughly 16-month timepoint. The clonotype was recovered from a human patient who received a liver transplant. Some T cells may be transferred from the graft donor. The DNA for the CDR3 is TGTGCCAGTAGGAGACAGGTAGATTCACCCCTCCACTTT. Its protein is CASRRQVDSPLHF. Full variable domain (rest looked up from reference TRBV19 and TRBJ1-6): DGGITQSPKYLFRKEGQNVTLSCEQNLNHDAMYWYRQDPGQGLRLIYYSQIVNDFQKGDIAEGYSVSREKKESFPLTVTSAQKNPTAFYLCASRRQVDSPLHFGNGTRLTVT.